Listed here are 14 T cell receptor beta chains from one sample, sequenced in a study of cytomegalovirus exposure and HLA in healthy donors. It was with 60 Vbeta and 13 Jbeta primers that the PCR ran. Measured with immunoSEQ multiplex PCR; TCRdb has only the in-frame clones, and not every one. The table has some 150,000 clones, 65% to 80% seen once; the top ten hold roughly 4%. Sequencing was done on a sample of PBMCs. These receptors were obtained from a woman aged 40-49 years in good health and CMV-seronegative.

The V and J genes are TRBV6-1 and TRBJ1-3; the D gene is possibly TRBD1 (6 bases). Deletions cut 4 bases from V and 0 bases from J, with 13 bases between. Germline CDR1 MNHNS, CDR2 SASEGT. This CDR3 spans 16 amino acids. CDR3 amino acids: CASSGQGPLSGNTIYF. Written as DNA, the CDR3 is TGTGCCAGCAGTGGTCAGGGGCCACTCTCTGGAAACACCATATATTTT.

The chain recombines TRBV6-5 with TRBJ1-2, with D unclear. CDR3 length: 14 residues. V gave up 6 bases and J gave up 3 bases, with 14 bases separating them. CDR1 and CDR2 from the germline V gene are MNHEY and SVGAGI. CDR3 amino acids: CASSRSPRDYGYTF. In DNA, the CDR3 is TGTGCCAGCAGCCGATCACCCCGGGACTATGGCTACACCTTC.

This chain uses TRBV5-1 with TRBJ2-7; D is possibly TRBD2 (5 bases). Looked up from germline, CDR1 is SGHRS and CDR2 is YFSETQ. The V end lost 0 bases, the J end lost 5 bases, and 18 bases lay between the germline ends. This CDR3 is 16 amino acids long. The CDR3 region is CASSLAGPSTSDEQYF. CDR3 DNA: TGCGCCAGCAGCTTGGCCGGTCCTAGCACTTCTGACGAGCAGTACTTC.

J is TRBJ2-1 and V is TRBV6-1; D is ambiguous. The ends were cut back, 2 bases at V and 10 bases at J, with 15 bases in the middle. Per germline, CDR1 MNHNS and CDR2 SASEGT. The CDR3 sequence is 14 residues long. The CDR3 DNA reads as TGTGCCAGCAGTGAAAAGTTTCGGGTAGGCGAGCAGTTCTTC. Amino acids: CASSEKFRVGEQFF.

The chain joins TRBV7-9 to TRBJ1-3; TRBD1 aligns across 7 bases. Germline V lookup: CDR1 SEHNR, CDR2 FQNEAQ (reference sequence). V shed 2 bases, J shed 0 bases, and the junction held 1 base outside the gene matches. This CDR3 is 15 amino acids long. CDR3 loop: CASSLRQGSGNTIYF. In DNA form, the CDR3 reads TGTGCCAGCAGCTTAAGACAGGGCTCTGGAAACACCATATATTTT.

The CDR3 nucleotides read TGCGCCAGCAGTAGCGACAGGGGTAACGAGCAGTACTTC. The encoded protein is CASSSDRGNEQYF. The chain has TRBV5-1 and TRBJ2-7; 8 positions match TRBD1. This CDR3 spans 13 amino acids. The V gene end was trimmed by 5 bases and the J gene end by 5 bases; junction bases not matched to a gene: 6. Germline V CDR1 and CDR2: SGHRS, YFSETQ.

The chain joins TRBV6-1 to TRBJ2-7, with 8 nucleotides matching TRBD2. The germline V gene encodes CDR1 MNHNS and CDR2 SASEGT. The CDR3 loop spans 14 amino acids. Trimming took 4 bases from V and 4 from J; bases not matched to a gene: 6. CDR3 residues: CASSVSSGSYEQYF. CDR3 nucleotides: TGTGCCAGCAGTGTCAGCAGCGGGAGTTACGAGCAGTACTTC.

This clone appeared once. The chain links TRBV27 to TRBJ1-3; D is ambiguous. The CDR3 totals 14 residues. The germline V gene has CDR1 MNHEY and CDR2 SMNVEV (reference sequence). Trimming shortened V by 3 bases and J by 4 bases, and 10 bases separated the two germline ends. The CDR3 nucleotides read TGTGCCAGCAGTTTTAGAGGCCCCGGAAACACCATATATTTT. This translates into CASSFRGPGNTIYF.

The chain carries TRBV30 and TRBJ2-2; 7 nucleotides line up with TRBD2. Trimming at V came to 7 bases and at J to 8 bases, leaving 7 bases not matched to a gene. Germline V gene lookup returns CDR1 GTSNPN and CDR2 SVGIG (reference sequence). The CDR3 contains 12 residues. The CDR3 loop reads CALTSRAGELFF. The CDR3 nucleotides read TGTGCCTTGACTAGCCGGGCAGGGGAGCTGTTTTTT.

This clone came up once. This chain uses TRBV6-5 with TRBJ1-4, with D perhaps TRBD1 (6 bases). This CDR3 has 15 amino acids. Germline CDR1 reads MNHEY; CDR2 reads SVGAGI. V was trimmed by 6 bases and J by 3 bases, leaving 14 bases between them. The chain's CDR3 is CASRLDSRSNEKLFF. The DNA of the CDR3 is TGTGCCAGCAGGTTGGACAGCCGATCTAATGAAAAACTGTTTTTT.

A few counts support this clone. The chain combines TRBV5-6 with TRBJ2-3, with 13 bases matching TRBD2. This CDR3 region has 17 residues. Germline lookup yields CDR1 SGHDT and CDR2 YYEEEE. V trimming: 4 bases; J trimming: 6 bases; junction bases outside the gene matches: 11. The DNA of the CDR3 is TGTGCCAGCAGCCTTGTCACTAGCGGGGGGGCAGGGGATACGCAGTATTTT. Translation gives CASSLVTSGGAGDTQYF.

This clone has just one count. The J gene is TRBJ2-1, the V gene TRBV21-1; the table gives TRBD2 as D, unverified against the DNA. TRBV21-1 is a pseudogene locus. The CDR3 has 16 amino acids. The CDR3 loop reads CASSARGIQLLNEQFF. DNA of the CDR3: TGTGCCTCCTCTGCACGGGGGATTCAGCTCCTCAATGAGCAGTTCTTC.

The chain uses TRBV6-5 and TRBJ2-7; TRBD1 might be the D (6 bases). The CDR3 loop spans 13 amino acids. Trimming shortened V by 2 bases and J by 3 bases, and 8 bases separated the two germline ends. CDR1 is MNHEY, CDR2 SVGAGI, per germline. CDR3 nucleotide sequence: TGTGCCAGCAGTTACGGACAGAGCTACGAGCAGTACTTC. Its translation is CASSYGQSYEQYF.

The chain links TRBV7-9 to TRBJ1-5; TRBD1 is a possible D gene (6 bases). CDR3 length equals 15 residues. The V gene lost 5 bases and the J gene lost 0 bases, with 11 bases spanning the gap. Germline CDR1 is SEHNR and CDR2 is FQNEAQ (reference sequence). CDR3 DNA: TGTGCCAGCAGCCGCGACAGGAATAGCAATCAGCCCCAGCATTTT. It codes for CASSRDRNSNQPQHF.